This passage covers 15 T cell receptor beta chains from one sample sequenced in a study of blood T cell repertoires in COVID-19. Assay used: immunoSEQ multiplex PCR; TCRdb lists only in-frame clones, some missing. The sample carries around 26,000 clones, roughly nine tenths recorded once. Sequences were obtained from peripheral blood. These receptors were collected from a man between 70 and 80 years old with active COVID-19.

The rearrangement joins TRBV9 to TRBJ2-3, with D perhaps TRBD2 (5 bases). Germline V lookup: CDR1 SGDLS, CDR2 YYNGEE. This CDR3 has 15 amino acids. V lost 4 bases to trimming and J lost 2 bases, with 14 bases between them. CDR3 in DNA: TGTGCCAGCAGCACACAAGGACTGAACACAGATACGCAGTATTTT. Its translation is CASSTQGLNTDTQYF.

The genes are TRBV3-1 (or the pseudogene TRBV3-2) and TRBJ2-3; 7 nucleotides line up with TRBD1. The length of the CDR3 is 15 residues. Looked up from germline, CDR1 is LGHDT and CDR2 is YNNKEL (reference sequence). The ends lost 4 bases at V and 0 bases at J; junction bases unmatched: 4. In DNA, the CDR3 is TGTGCCAGCAGCCTGACAGGGATAAGCACAGATACGCAGTATTTT. Translating it yields CASSLTGISTDTQYF.

Concerning this clone itself: One junction end disagrees with the germline gene, perhaps due to a read error. The chain carries TRBV12-3 or TRBV12-4 and TRBJ1-2; TRBD1 aligns across 7 bases. This CDR3 region has 11 residues. Here the CDR3 DNA reads TGTGCCAGCAGTTCCCCGGGACAGCGATACTTC. Translating it yields CASSSPGQRYF.

The gene calls are TRBV29-1 and TRBJ2-5; D possibly corresponds to TRBD2 (6 bases). The CDR3 contains 12 residues. Trimming removed 7 bases at V and 5 bases at J, with 14 bases between. In germline, CDR1 is SQVTM, CDR2 ANQGSEA. The CDR3 here is CSAAGPRETQYF. The DNA for the CDR3 is TGCAGCGCCGCGGGACCACGGGAGACCCAGTACTTC.

The CDR3 protein is CASSTGGGTGANVLTF. The CDR3 DNA follows: TGTGCCAGCTCGACAGGGGGGGGTACAGGGGCCAACGTCCTGACTTTC. J is TRBJ2-6 and V is TRBV6-6, with 9 bases identical to TRBD1. The CDR3 runs 16 residues. V lost 8 bases to trimming and J lost 4 bases; unmatched junction nucleotides: 9. The germline gives CDR1 MNHNY, CDR2 SVGAGI (reference sequence).

The rearrangement uses TRBV18 and TRBJ2-3, with a weak D call TRBD1 (5 bases). Germline V lookup: CDR1 KGHSH, CDR2 LQKENI. The V end was cut by 3 bases, the J end by 1 base, with 17 bases between. This CDR3 is 17 amino acids long. The CDR3 loop reads CASSPTAGIVGTDTQYF. DNA of the CDR3: TGTGCCAGCTCACCCACCGCAGGGATTGTGGGCACAGATACGCAGTATTTT.

The chain carries TRBV19 and TRBJ1-2; perhaps TRBD1 as D (5 bases). The CDR3 length is 16 residues. Trimming shortened V by 3 bases and J by 3 bases, and 17 bases separated the two germline ends. Germline V gene lookup returns CDR1 LNHDA and CDR2 SQIVND (reference sequence). CDR3 sequence reads: CASSIRNPGVDYGYTF. CDR3 nucleotide sequence: TGTGCCAGTAGTATCCGGAACCCGGGGGTTGACTATGGCTACACCTTC.

This clone has a single count. The chain is built from TRBV6-2 or TRBV6-3 and TRBJ2-7; D not resolved. The CDR3 is 14 amino acids. V was shortened by 5 bases and J by 9 bases, with 20 bases between the two germline ends. Per germline, CDR1 MNHEY and CDR2 SVGEGT. The CDR3 spells CASSPVSYPPRQYF. CDR3 coding DNA: TGTGCCAGCAGTCCCGTCTCCTACCCACCGCGGCAGTACTTC.

The CDR3 loop reads CASSPGLNTGELFF. Written as DNA, the CDR3 is TGTGCCAGCAGCCCGGGACTCAACACCGGGGAGCTGTTTTTT. The chain is built from TRBV3-1 (or the pseudogene TRBV3-2) and TRBJ2-2; a weak D match, TRBD2 (6 bases). Germline CDR1 is LGHDT and CDR2 is YNNKEL (reference sequence). Trimming pared 4 bases from V and 2 bases from J, leaving 8 bases between. The CDR3 length is 14 residues.

V gene TRBV4-1 combines with J gene TRBJ2-6; 9 bases are shared with TRBD1. Trimming took 5 bases from V and 1 from J; bases not matched to a gene: 12. The germline V gene has CDR1 MGHRA and CDR2 YSYEKL. This CDR3 has 19 residues. Here the CDR3 DNA reads TGCGCCAGCAGCTTACCACCGGGACAGGGTCCTTCTGGGGCCAACGTCCTGACTTTC. Encoded protein: CASSLPPGQGPSGANVLTF.

Worth noting for this clone: Distinct nucleotide sequences in the sample also encode this CDR3. CDR3 sequence reads: CASSPGQGSYEQYF. CDR3 coding DNA: TGCGCCAGCAGCCCGGGACAGGGCTCCTACGAGCAGTACTTC. The rearrangement joins TRBV5-1 to TRBJ2-7; 9 bases map to TRBD1. This CDR3 region has 14 residues. The ends lost 4 bases at V and 0 bases at J; junction bases unmatched: 2. In germline, CDR1 is SGHRS, CDR2 YFSETQ.

V is TRBV9 and J is TRBJ1-1; the D is unclear. V gave up 3 bases and J gave up 5 bases, with 14 bases separating them. Germline V lookup: CDR1 SGDLS, CDR2 YYNGEE. This CDR3 has 14 residues. CDR3 region: CASSALPLGTEAFF. CDR3 in DNA: TGTGCCAGCAGCGCCCTTCCTCTCGGGACTGAAGCTTTCTTT.

This clone was seen more than once but under ten times. The gene calls are TRBV4-2 and TRBJ2-1; D unresolved. Per germline, CDR1 LGHNA and CDR2 YNFKEQ. V was cut by 5 bases and J by 0 bases, with 14 bases left in between. The CDR3 runs 16 residues. CDR3 amino acids: CASSVTLRSSYNEQFF. CDR3 sequence (DNA): TGTGCCAGCAGCGTCACTTTACGGAGCTCCTACAATGAGCAGTTCTTC.

The gene calls are TRBV6-2 or TRBV6-3 and TRBJ1-2, with TRBD1 matching 9 bases. Germline CDR1 reads MNHEY; CDR2 reads SVGEGT. With 7 bases clipped from V and 9 bases from J, the junction kept 15 bases outside the gene matches. CDR3 length: 15 amino acids. CDR3 DNA sequence: TGTGCCAGCATCCCCCGGATAAACAGGGGGCTACGCTACACCTTC. Translating gives CASIPRINRGLRYTF.

The chain employs TRBV4-1 and TRBJ2-2; D remains unclear. The germline V gene has CDR1 MGHRA and CDR2 YSYEKL. CDR3 size: 14 residues. The V end was cut by 1 base, the J end by 1 base, with 4 bases between. In DNA form, the CDR3 reads TGCGCCAGCAGCCAAGTCCAGAACACCGGGGAGCTGTTTTTT. Amino acid sequence: CASSQVQNTGELFF.